This TCR beta chain was documented in a study of early T cells in non-severe SARS-CoV-2 infection. Study in general: Unsorted whole-blood RNA was sequenced in bulk, leaving chains unpaired. Broader study findings: Clonotype matching in VDJdb favored anti-spike CD8 responses and did not capture private and CD4 specificities.

With 2 bases removed from V and 0 bases from J, the gap between germline ends came to 8 bases. The CDR3 extends over 15 amino acids. Germline lookup yields CDR1 SGHTA and CDR2 FQGNSA. For this clonotype: As yet, its antigen is unknown.

Individually, cDNA molecules had unique molecular identifiers attached to them. TCRdb re-derived calls from the 5' RACE reads in MiXCR, one entry per CDR3 protein. The sample holds about 89,000 distinct CDR3 sequences, roughly 15% seen once. Sequenced material: whole blood. This clonotype originated in an adult who was a healthcare worker with PCR-confirmed SARS-CoV-2 infection or an uninfected control (not recorded which). This chain uses TRBV7-2 with TRBJ1-3; D gene uncertain. The CDR3 region has the DNA TGTGCCAGCAGCTTAATGGGGAGCTCTGGAAACACCATATATTTT. Translated: CASSLMGSSGNTIYF. Variable domain in full (rest from reference TRBV7-2 and TRBJ1-3): GAGVSQSPSNKVTEKGKDVELRCDPISGHTALYWYRQSLGQGLEFLIYFQGNSAPDKSGLPSDRFSAERTGGSVSTLTIQRTQQEDSAVYLCASSLMGSSGNTIYFGEGSWLTVV.